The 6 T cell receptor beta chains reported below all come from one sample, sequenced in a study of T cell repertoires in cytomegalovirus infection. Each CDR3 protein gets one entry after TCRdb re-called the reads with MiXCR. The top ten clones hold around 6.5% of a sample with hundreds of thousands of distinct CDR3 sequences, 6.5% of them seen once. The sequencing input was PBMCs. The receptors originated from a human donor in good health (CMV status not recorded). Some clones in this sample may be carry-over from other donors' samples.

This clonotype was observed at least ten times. The CDR3 DNA is TGTGCCAGCAGTATGGGTCCCACCTACGAGCAGTACTTC. Its protein is CASSMGPTYEQYF. This chain connects TRBV27 to TRBJ2-7; no clear D. The CDR3 spans 13 residues. The V end lost 5 bases, the J end lost 2 bases, and 10 bases lay between the germline ends. The germline V gene encodes CDR1 MNHEY and CDR2 SMNVEV (reference sequence).

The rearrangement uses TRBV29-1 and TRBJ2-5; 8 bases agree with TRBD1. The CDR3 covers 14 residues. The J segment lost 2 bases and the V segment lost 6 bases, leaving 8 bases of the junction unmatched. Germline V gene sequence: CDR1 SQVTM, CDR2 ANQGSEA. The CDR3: CSVRDRMRQETQYF. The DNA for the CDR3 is TGCAGCGTCCGGGACAGGATGAGACAAGAGACCCAGTACTTC.

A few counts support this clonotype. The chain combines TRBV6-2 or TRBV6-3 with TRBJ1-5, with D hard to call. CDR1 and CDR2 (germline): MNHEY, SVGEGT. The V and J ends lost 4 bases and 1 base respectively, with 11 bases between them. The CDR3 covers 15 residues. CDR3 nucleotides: TGTGCCAGCAGTTTTCGTAGTGTAAGCAATCAGCCCCAGCATTTT. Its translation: CASSFRSVSNQPQHF.

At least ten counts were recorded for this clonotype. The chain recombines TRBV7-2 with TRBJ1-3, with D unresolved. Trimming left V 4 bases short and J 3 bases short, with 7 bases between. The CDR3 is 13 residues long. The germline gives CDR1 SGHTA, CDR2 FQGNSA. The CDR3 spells CASSSISGNTIYF. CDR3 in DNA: TGTGCCAGCAGCTCCATCAGTGGAAACACCATATATTTT.

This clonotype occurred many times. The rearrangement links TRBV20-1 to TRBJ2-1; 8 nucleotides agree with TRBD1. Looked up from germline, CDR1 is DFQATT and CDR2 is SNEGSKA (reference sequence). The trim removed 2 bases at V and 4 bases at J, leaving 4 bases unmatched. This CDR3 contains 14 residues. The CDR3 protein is CSARQGAGYNEQFF. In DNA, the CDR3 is TGCAGTGCTAGACAGGGGGCGGGTTACAATGAGCAGTTCTTC.

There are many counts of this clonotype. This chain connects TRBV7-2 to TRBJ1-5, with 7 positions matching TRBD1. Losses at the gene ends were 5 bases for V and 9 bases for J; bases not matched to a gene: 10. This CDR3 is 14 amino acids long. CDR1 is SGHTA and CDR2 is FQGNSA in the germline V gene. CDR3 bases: TGTGCCAGCAGCCCCCAGGGGGGTAATTGGCCCCAGCATTTT. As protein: CASSPQGGNWPQHF.